Described below is a single T cell receptor (beta chain) sequence and its context. The data belong to a study of blood T cell repertoires in COVID-19. Per the germline V gene, CDR1 is SGHRS and CDR2 is YFSETQ. Deletions cut 4 bases from V and 5 bases from J, with 12 bases between. The CDR3 totals 14 residues. In the original workflow: Researchers report that nucleated cell counts were estimated from reference gene primer amplification. Profiled with immunoSEQ multiplex PCR; TCRdb holds only in-frame clones, not every one. The DNA was the basis for D and trimming; V, J and clone size are from that table. The data contain tens of thousands of clones, roughly 75% of them seen just once; the ten biggest clones take up approximately 4.4%.

The sequenced material came from peripheral blood. The source of this sequence is a woman in her forties or fifties with acute or convalescent COVID-19. V gene TRBV5-1 combines with J gene TRBJ2-2, with D possibly being TRBD2 (6 bases). The CDR3 sequence: CASSHGLQTGELFF. In DNA form, the CDR3 reads TGCGCCAGCAGCCACGGACTACAAACCGGGGAGCTGTTTTTT.